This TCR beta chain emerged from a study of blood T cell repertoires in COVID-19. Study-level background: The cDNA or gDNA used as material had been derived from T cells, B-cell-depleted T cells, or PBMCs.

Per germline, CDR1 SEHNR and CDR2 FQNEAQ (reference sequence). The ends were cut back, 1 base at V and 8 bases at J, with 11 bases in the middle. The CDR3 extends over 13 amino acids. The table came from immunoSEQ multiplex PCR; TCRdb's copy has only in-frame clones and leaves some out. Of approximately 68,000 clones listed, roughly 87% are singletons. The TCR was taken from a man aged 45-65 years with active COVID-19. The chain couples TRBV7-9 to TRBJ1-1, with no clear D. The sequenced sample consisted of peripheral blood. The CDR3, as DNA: TGTGCCAGCAGCTTAGAAGTTGAGACAGAAGCTTTCTTT. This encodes CASSLEVETEAFF.